This paragraph reports one T cell receptor beta chain. Its antigen remains unidentified. There are no base qualities to consult, and no much larger clone falls within one base. Unmatched junction bases come to 4, with V trimmed by 4 bases and J by 5 bases. From its cysteine to its phenylalanine, the CDR3 spans 14 amino acids. The only DNA kept is the CDR3, 42 bases in frame from the first base. For CDR1 and CDR2, the germline V gene lists SGHVS and FQNEAQ. The data are from a study of tumor-infiltrating lymphocytes in primary liver carcinoma (TCRdb year 2017). Looking at the study overall: About 5 patients with histopathologically diagnosed primary liver carcinoma underwent surgical resection in China between November 2015 and 2016. Of the five patients, three men and two women aged 30 to 69 years, four had hepatocellular carcinoma and one had combined HCC and intrahepatic cholangiocarcinoma. Tumors of the five patients were stage T1-T3 N0M0 with maximum diameters of about 4.2 to 10 cm. Samples yielded roughly 3.5 to 7.13 million productive TCRbeta reads; read depth did not differ significantly between tissue types. TCRbeta repertoire sequencing, expression microarrays and whole-exome sequencing were combined in the study across five regions of each liver tumor, with adjacent normal tissue and blood also included. A total of around 35 specimens from 5 patients, comprising approximately 25 tumor regions, 5 adjacent noncancerous liver tissues and 5 peripheral blood samples, were covered by TCRbeta repertoire sequencing. Reproducibility between technical replicate repertoires was high, with correlation coefficients above 0.95 and mean shared-clone rates near 0.89. The paper's findings and limits, for the study overall: Repertoire overlap was higher between tumor regions (mean roughly 35%) than tumor-adjacent (17%) or tumor-blood (about 15%) pairs, consistent with antigen-driven expansion. The study included only four to six patients, and the authors note findings should be validated in a larger study. Because the samples were bulk and unsorted, CD4+ and CD8+ T cell repertoires could not be compared. Only the TCR beta chain was sequenced, which likely underestimates true repertoire diversity because unpaired alpha chains were not captured. The top 250 clones made up a significantly larger repertoire fraction in tumors than in blood (p = 0.039).

TRIzol reagent was used to extract blood RNA from unsorted whole blood, while the DNeasy Blood & Tissue kit provided the germline DNA. Patients had chronic HBV infection and were treatment-naive at sampling. Around 3.9 milliliters of peripheral blood were collected into K2EDTA tubes before surgery. Using a constant-region primer and ProtoScript II reverse transcriptase, TCRbeta-specific cDNA was reverse-transcribed from roughly 500 ng total RNA. TCRbeta libraries were built with three nested multiplex PCR rounds, a slightly modified ARM-PCR procedure. Each of the first two PCR rounds ran for approximately 10 cycles using multiplex TRBV1-TRBV30 forward primers together with a Cbeta reverse primer. A final 25-cycle PCR with Deep VentR polymerase added sample barcodes and Illumina adapters. Amplicons of 200-500 bp were gel-purified with a QIAquick gel extraction kit before sequencing. The TCRbeta amplicons were sequenced with 250-bp paired-end reads on an Illumina HiSeq 2500. Per the source publication's procedure: Trimmomatic v0.33 was used to quality-trim the reads, and FLASH v1.2.11 was used to merge paired reads so that full CDR3 sequences could be recovered. V, D and J germline segments were assigned to the rearranged TCRbeta sequences using MiGEC v1.2.1b. Clonotype statistics and Shannon-Wiener diversity indices were calculated with VDJtools v1.0.0. Except for diversity analysis, only the 250 most abundant clonotypes of each sample were used in subsequent analyses to reduce sampling bias. In-frame beta chains were kept once TCRdb had trimmed the public reads at Q25 with fastp and called clones with MiXCR. Each CDR3 protein appears once, grouped with its most common genes and DNA. The V and J calls and clone size are TCRdb's, not the authors'. This sample gives fewer than 250,000 distinct CDR3 sequences in total; about 65% of them show up just once. The ten largest make up 7% to 8.5% of the sample.

The chain couples TRBV7-8 to TRBJ2-5, and TRBD1 aligns with 10 junction nucleotides. The receptor comes from a woman aged 60-70 years with primary liver carcinoma and hepatitis B virus infection. Sequencing was performed on peripheral blood. This receptor carries the CDR3 CASSWTGGRETQYF. The base sequence is TGTGCCAGCAGCTGGACAGGGGGTCGGGAGACCCAGTACTTC. This CDR3, with the reference TRBV7-8 and TRBJ2-5 proteins standing in past its ends, gives the full variable domain GAGVSQSPRYKVAKRGQDVALRCDPISGHVSLFWYQQALGQGPEFLTYFQNEAQLDKSGLPSDRFFAERPEGSVSTLKIQRTQQEDSAVYLCASSWTGGRETQYFGPGTRLLVL.